The T cell receptor (beta chain) under discussion was sequenced for a study of T cell responses to AZD1222 COVID-19 vaccine. At the level of the study: Pooling of second doses given at about 4 or about 12 weeks was done. The study's findings and limits: Recipients of two AZD1222 doses showed rising Spike-specific TCR breadth and depth. Repertoire sampling was restricted to post-peak T cell response timepoints. Within unmutated variant regions lay the reported targets of nearly half of spike-specific TCRs.

Details on this clone: Its target is unknown.

V lost 3 bases, J lost 4 bases, and 4 bases lay in between. This CDR3 is 12 amino acids long. CDR1 and CDR2 from the germline V gene are LGHDT and YNNKEL (reference sequence). Method: immunoSEQ multiplex PCR; TCRdb's copy keeps in-frame clones and lacks some. Of 130,000 or so clones in the sample, roughly 88% were seen once. Sequences were derived from peripheral blood, sampled on day 0 of AZD1222 vaccination. The TCR sequence derives from an adult in good health. The V gene is TRBV3-1 (or the pseudogene TRBV3-2), the J gene TRBJ1-5; D ambiguous. As DNA, the CDR3 is TGTGCCAGCAGCCAGACAAATCAGCCCCAGCATTTT. Translating gives CASSQTNQPQHF.